This T cell receptor beta chain was recorded in a study of T-cell reconstitution after alpha-beta-depleted transplantation in children (dated by TCRdb to 2016 to 2017). With regard to the full study: Using TCR repertoire profiling, the study quantitatively followed how T-cell immune reconstitution unfolded in children after TCRalphabeta/CD19-depleted allogeneic hematopoietic cell transplantation.

The CDR1 and CDR2 encoded by the germline V gene (reference sequence) are DFQATT and SNEGSKA. The cysteine opens and the phenylalanine closes a CDR3 of 16 amino acids. Just CDR3 DNA is preserved here, 48 bases in frame from base 1. The treatment or condition tag for this specimen amounts to: allogeneic hematopoietic cell transplantation with graft depleted of TCRalphabeta T cells and CD19 B cells. TCRalphabeta/CD19-depleted allogeneic hematopoietic cell grafts were given to the transplant recipients, all of whom were children. The paper's findings and limits, for the study overall: About two months after transplant, the apparently early recovery of alphabetaT-cell counts reportedly depended on just several hundred clones that had expanded rapidly and came from non-depleted graft cells. Hyperexpanded clone frequencies declined over subsequent months; after one year, T-cell counts and TCRbeta diversity were mostly attributed to newly produced T cells. In some patients, high TCRbeta diversity at day 60 was attributed to recipient T cells and intrathymic progenitors that had survived conditioning.

Library preparation was by PCR. The run used an Illumina HiSeq 2500. TCR libraries were prepared with molecular barcoding, using unique molecular identifiers to normalize TCRbeta repertoire quantification. TCRdb reran the public reads through fastp at Q25 and MiXCR, keeping productive beta chains. Each CDR3 protein gets just one entry, which takes the most common genes and DNA from the rows behind it. The sample profile shows a few hundred thousand distinct CDR3 sequences; 43% of them were found once. The ten largest clones add up to 25% to 30% of the sample. About this clonotype itself: What antigen it recognizes has not been identified. The germline gene is not matched at one end of the junction; a read error may be the cause.

The sequence derives from a girl aged 2-10 years with aplastic anemia, due to receive a stem cell transplant. The rearrangement joined TRBV20-1 to TRBJ1-6; TRBD1 is a weak D gene call, 6 bases matching. This sample comprised PBMCs, obtained before TCRalphabeta/CD19-depleted stem cell transplant. The CDR3 protein sequence reads: CCARGSGTRNNSPLHF. The DNA sequence reads TGCTGTGCTAGAGGTTCCGGGACAAGAAATAATTCACCCCTCCACTTT.